The 27 T cell receptor beta chains given below trace back to one sample, sequenced in a study of shared clonotypes between healthy human individuals. Data came from immunoSEQ multiplex PCR; TCRdb stores just in-frame clones and leaves some out. The data contain 1.4 million or so clones, roughly 98.5% of them singletons. The material sequenced was naive CD4+ T cells sorted from blood. Subset here: CD45RA+ positively selected. These receptors came from a young man in good health.

The table lists this clone with a count of one. V and J are TRBV11-3 and TRBJ2-2; D remains unclear. V lost 5 bases and J 5 bases, leaving 15 bases between the germline ends. The CDR3 extends over 15 amino acids. CDR1 SGHNT and CDR2 YENEEA come from the germline V gene. The CDR3 region has the DNA TGTGCCAGCAGCAACTCGGTCTGGATTACCGGGGAGCTGTTTTTT. As protein: CASSNSVWITGELFF.

The chain employs TRBV9 and TRBJ2-5, with a weak D call TRBD1 (6 bases). There are 15 residues in the CDR3. Germline V gene sequence: CDR1 SGDLS, CDR2 YYNGEE. V dropped 2 bases and J dropped 5 bases, with 16 bases sitting between them. DNA of the CDR3: TGTGCCAGCAGCGTGAGAACCGGGACATTGGAGACCCAGTACTTC. Amino acid sequence: CASSVRTGTLETQYF.

The gene calls are TRBV6-5 and TRBJ1-3, with D maybe TRBD1 (5 bases). The CDR3 loop spans 15 amino acids. Deletions cut 2 bases from V and 4 bases from J, with 12 bases between. The germline gives CDR1 MNHEY, CDR2 SVGAGI. The CDR3 loop reads CASSYGVGTGNTIYF. In DNA, the CDR3 is TGTGCCAGCAGTTACGGGGTGGGGACCGGAAACACCATATATTTT.

This chain uses TRBV7-9 with TRBJ2-7; TRBD2 matches at 7 bases. This CDR3 is built from 15 residues. With V trimmed by 4 bases and J by 2 bases, 8 bases remained unmatched. CDR1 is SEHNR, CDR2 FQNEAQ, per germline (reference sequence). The CDR3 sequence is CASSSSGIGTYEQYF. The CDR3 DNA follows: TGTGCCAGCAGCTCGAGCGGGATAGGCACCTACGAGCAGTACTTC.

The gene calls are TRBV9 and TRBJ1-2; 8 bases are a match to TRBD1. Germline-derived CDR1 and CDR2 are SGDLS and YYNGEE. This CDR3 is built from 14 residues. Unmatched junction bases numbered 5, after V lost 3 bases and J lost 4 bases. The CDR3 DNA is TGTGCCAGCAGCGCTCGGACAGGGATCTATGGCTACACCTTC. This gives the protein CASSARTGIYGYTF.

V usage is TRBV27 and J usage is TRBJ1-1, with a possible D match to TRBD1 (5 bases). Germline CDR1 and CDR2: MNHEY and SMNVEV (reference sequence). This CDR3 is 16 amino acids long. V was shortened by 3 bases and J by 1 base, with 15 bases between the two germline ends. CDR3: CASSFLGVGRNTEAFF. The CDR3 DNA reads as TGTGCCAGCAGTTTTTTGGGGGTAGGAAGGAACACTGAAGCTTTCTTT.

This clone is a singleton in its sample. This sequence joins TRBV15 and TRBJ2-1; 7 positions agree with TRBD2. Trimming at V came to 0 bases and at J to 6 bases, leaving 8 bases not matched to a gene. This CDR3 spans 16 amino acids. Germline V gene sequence: CDR1 LNHNV, CDR2 YYDKDF (reference sequence). The DNA for the CDR3 is TGTGCCACCAGCAGAGAGCCTAGCGGACGTTTCAATGAGCAGTTCTTC. It is translated as CATSREPSGRFNEQFF. The full variable domain, with the rest looked up from reference TRBV15 and TRBJ2-1, is DAMVIQNPRYQVTQFGKPVTLSCSQTLNHNVMYWYQQKSSQAPKLLFHYYDKDFNNEADTPDNFQSRRPNTSFCFLDIRSPGLGDTAMYLCATSREPSGRFNEQFFGPGTRLTVL.

CDR3 residues: CSVKSGDHGELFF. CDR3 in DNA: TGCAGCGTCAAATCAGGGGACCACGGGGAGCTGTTTTTT. The V gene is TRBV29-1, the J gene TRBJ2-2; possible D gene TRBD1, 6 bases. CDR1 and CDR2 (germline): SQVTM, ANQGSEA. The CDR3 length is 13 residues. The ends were cut back, 6 bases at V and 7 bases at J, with 15 bases in the middle.

Comment on this clone: This sample includes further DNA sequences coding for the same CDR3. J is TRBJ2-7 and V is TRBV7-9; perhaps TRBD2 as D (5 bases). Per germline, CDR1 SEHNR and CDR2 FQNEAQ (reference sequence). The germline V and J ends were trimmed by 0 bases and 4 bases, with 7 bases remaining between them. The CDR3 has 13 amino acids. For the CDR3, the DNA is TGTGCCAGCAGCTTAGCGGGCGGGTACGAGCAGTACTTC. The encoded protein is CASSLAGGYEQYF.

This chain joins TRBV10-3 and TRBJ2-3, with D possibly matching TRBD2 (5 bases). The V gene lost 4 bases and the J gene lost 4 bases, with 9 bases spanning the gap. Germline lookup yields CDR1 ENHRY and CDR2 SYGVKD. The CDR3 covers 13 residues. CDR3 residues: CAISGLASDTQYF. CDR3 nucleotide sequence: TGTGCCATCAGTGGCCTAGCTTCAGATACGCAGTATTTT.

The CDR3 coding sequence is TGTGCCAGCAGGTATGCCGGGACAGGGCCCTACGAGCAGTACTTC. Translated, it gives CASRYAGTGPYEQYF. The chain combines TRBV6-6 with TRBJ2-7; 9 positions agree with TRBD1. Germline trimming cut 6 bases from V and 2 bases from J; bases unmatched to any gene: 8. Germline CDR1 and CDR2: MNHNY and SVGAGI (reference sequence). The CDR3 consists of 15 residues.

The gene calls are TRBV7-2 and TRBJ1-5; no clear D gene. Germline CDR1 SGHTA, CDR2 FQGNSA. This CDR3 contains 18 residues. V lost 4 bases to trimming and J lost 2 bases, with 21 bases between them. In DNA form, the CDR3 reads TGTGCCAGCAGCTCTTGTTTGGATCGGTTGAAATGCAATCAGCCCCAGCATTTT. Its translation: CASSSCLDRLKCNQPQHF.

V is TRBV2 and J is TRBJ2-3, with D perhaps given as TRBD1 or TRBD2 (6 bases each). Trimming took off 2 bases at V and 3 bases at J, with 9 bases between the two ends. CDR1 and CDR2 (germline): SNHLY, FYNNEI. CDR3 size: 14 residues. The CDR3 sequence: CASSERGATDTQYF. DNA for the CDR3: TGTGCCAGCAGTGAAAGGGGGGCAACAGATACGCAGTATTTT.

CDR3 residues: CASSLGINSGYNEQFF. The CDR3 DNA sequence: TGTGCCAGCAGCTTAGGGATCAATAGCGGCTACAATGAGCAGTTCTTC. The chain has TRBV7-2 and TRBJ2-1; TRBD2 might be the D (6 bases). Trimming shortened V by 1 base and J by 3 bases, and 13 bases separated the two germline ends. The CDR3 length is 16 residues. Per germline, CDR1 SGHTA and CDR2 FQGNSA.

This clone showed up just once. This rearrangement joins TRBV10-3 to TRBJ1-1, with D hard to call. Germline CDR1 and CDR2: ENHRY and SYGVKD. CDR3 size: 14 residues. The ends were cut back, 6 bases at V and 5 bases at J, with 16 bases in the middle. The CDR3 sequence is CAISRHVGGTEAFF. CDR3 nucleotide sequence: TGTGCCATCAGCCGACATGTGGGTGGAACTGAAGCTTTCTTT.

In its sample, this clone was seen once. V and J are TRBV7-2 and TRBJ2-3; D unresolved. The CDR3 covers 16 residues. V dropped 5 bases and J dropped 0 bases, with 15 bases sitting between them. CDR1 SGHTA and CDR2 FQGNSA come from the germline V gene. DNA of the CDR3: TGTGCCAGCAGCCCTATGGACCTCGCTAGCACAGATACGCAGTATTTT. Translated, it gives CASSPMDLASTDTQYF.

This clone was seen just once. The chain couples TRBV30 to TRBJ2-7; no clear D gene. V lost 1 base to trimming and J lost 4 bases, with 8 bases between them. The CDR3 extends over 12 amino acids. CDR1 and CDR2 from the germline V gene are GTSNPN and SVGIG (reference sequence). The CDR3 region has the DNA TGTGCCTGGAGTGAGGGTGTTTACGAGCAGTACTTC. It codes for CAWSEGVYEQYF.

CDR3 loop: CASSRQGLVTEAFF. In DNA form, the CDR3 reads TGTGCCAGCAGCAGACAGGGGTTGGTCACTGAAGCTTTCTTT. This rearrangement joins TRBV6-5 to TRBJ1-1; the match to TRBD1 covers 8 bases. After removal of 6 bases from V and 4 bases from J, the junction contained 7 bases not matched to a gene. Germline V gene sequence: CDR1 MNHEY, CDR2 SVGAGI. The CDR3 is 14 amino acids.

This rearrangement joins TRBV5-5 to TRBJ2-7; perhaps D is TRBD1 or TRBD2 (5 bases each). The CDR3 length is 16 residues. Germline CDR1 reads SGHKS; CDR2 reads YYEKEE (reference sequence). V dropped 4 bases and J dropped 2 bases, with 19 bases sitting between them. The CDR3 protein is CASSGGRQTPTYEQYF. The CDR3 DNA is TGTGCCAGCAGCGGGGGAAGACAGACGCCAACCTACGAGCAGTACTTC.

The chain combines TRBV7-9 with TRBJ2-5; D tentatively reads TRBD1 or TRBD2 (5 bases each). Germline assignment: CDR1 SEHNR and CDR2 FQNEAQ (reference sequence). This CDR3 comprises 15 residues. The germline V and J ends were trimmed by 6 bases and 0 bases, with 14 bases remaining between them. DNA for the CDR3: TGTGCCAGCAGTCAGGGACGGTCGTACCAAGAGACCCAGTACTTC. It translates to CASSQGRSYQETQYF.

Notes on this clone: The same CDR3 arises from other DNA sequences in this sample as well. This sequence joins TRBV5-1 and TRBJ1-1, with D possibly being TRBD1 (6 bases). CDR1 is SGHRS and CDR2 is YFSETQ in the germline V gene. CDR3 size: 14 residues. V dropped 5 bases and J dropped 1 base, with 12 bases sitting between them. The CDR3 DNA is TGCGCCAGCAGTCGTGGACAGCCGAACACTGAAGCTTTCTTT. Translation: CASSRGQPNTEAFF.

This clone has just one count. This chain links TRBV5-6 with TRBJ2-7; TRBD2 is a possible D gene (5 bases). The CDR3 extends over 16 amino acids. V dropped 0 bases and J dropped 0 bases, with 13 bases sitting between them. Per germline, CDR1 SGHDT and CDR2 YYEEEE. The chain's CDR3 is CASSLAGITSSYEQYF. The CDR3 DNA follows: TGTGCCAGCAGCTTGGCCGGGATTACCTCCTCCTACGAGCAGTACTTC.

J is TRBJ2-5 and V is TRBV7-3, with 7 positions matching TRBD2. This CDR3 is built from 15 residues. Germline CDR1 SGHTA, CDR2 FQGTGA. V shed 2 bases and J 0 bases; nucleotides not matched to a gene: 3. CDR3 nucleotide sequence: TGTGCCAGCAGCTTAGACGGGAGGAACCAAGAGACCCAGTACTTC. It is translated as CASSLDGRNQETQYF.

The chain employs TRBV7-2 and TRBJ2-1; the D is unclear. This CDR3 comprises 17 residues. The V end was cut by 1 base, the J end by 1 base, with 14 bases between. Germline CDR1 and CDR2: SGHTA and FQGNSA. The CDR3 DNA follows: TGTGCCAGCAGCTTAGGCGGTTGGTTCAGTTCCTACAATGAGCAGTTCTTC. Its protein is CASSLGGWFSSYNEQFF.

V gene TRBV7-2 combines with J gene TRBJ2-1; a possible D gene is TRBD2 (6 bases). V was clipped by 4 bases and J by 0 bases, with 16 bases between them. The CDR3 is 17 amino acids. The germline V gene encodes CDR1 SGHTA and CDR2 FQGNSA. CDR3: CASSYLGGSSSYNEQFF. CDR3 sequence (DNA): TGTGCCAGCAGCTATCTAGGAGGGTCAAGCTCCTACAATGAGCAGTTCTTC.

V and J are TRBV5-1 and TRBJ2-1; 13 bases match TRBD2. Trimming at V came to 3 bases and at J to 7 bases, leaving 7 bases not matched to a gene. Germline V gene sequence: CDR1 SGHRS, CDR2 YFSETQ. CDR3 length: 16 amino acids. Here the CDR3 DNA reads TGCGCCAGCAGCTGGAGACCGGGACTAGCGGGGAATGAGCAGTTCTTC. As protein: CASSWRPGLAGNEQFF.

The chain couples TRBV6-1 to TRBJ2-5; D is uncertain. Germline lookup yields CDR1 MNHNS and CDR2 SASEGT. V dropped 7 bases and J dropped 5 bases, with 11 bases sitting between them. This CDR3 contains 12 residues. The DNA for the CDR3 is TGTGCCAGCACCCCAGCTGGGGAGACCCAGTACTTC. Translating it yields CASTPAGETQYF.